The next 16 T cell receptor beta chains were all read from a single sample in a study of shared clonotypes between healthy human individuals. Naive CD8 isolation took CD45RO-negative cells positively selected for CCR7 and excluded terminally differentiated effector memory CD45RA+ cells. Sequencing used immunoSEQ multiplex PCR; TCRdb keeps in-frame clones, though not all of them. The table has roughly 850,000 clones, approximately 97% seen once. The sample comprised naive CD8+ T cells sorted from blood. The receptors stem from a man younger than 45 in good health.

The chain uses TRBV19 and TRBJ2-1; 8 bases are shared with TRBD2. After removal of 4 bases from V and 3 bases from J, the junction contained 5 bases not matched to a gene. CDR3 size: 15 residues. The V gene's germline CDR1 is LNHDA and CDR2 SQIVND (reference sequence). The CDR3 is CASSTSGTSYNEQFF. CDR3 sequence (DNA): TGTGCCAGTAGTACCTCCGGGACTAGCTACAATGAGCAGTTCTTC.

The chain uses TRBV27 and TRBJ1-1; no clear D. Germline V gives CDR1 MNHEY, CDR2 SMNVEV (reference sequence). V lost 4 bases to trimming and J lost 0 bases, with 15 bases between them. CDR3 length equals 16 residues. The CDR3 DNA follows: TGTGCCAGCAGTTACCTGGGTTCCAACCTGAACACTGAAGCTTTCTTT. Amino acids: CASSYLGSNLNTEAFF.

This clone has just one count. The V gene is TRBV30, the J gene TRBJ1-1; D is unresolved. This CDR3 has 13 residues. CDR1 GTSNPN and CDR2 SVGIG come from the germline V gene (reference sequence). The V and J ends lost 0 bases and 0 bases respectively, with 5 bases between them. The CDR3: CAWSVQVNTEAFF. The CDR3 DNA reads as TGTGCCTGGAGTGTACAAGTGAACACTGAAGCTTTCTTT.

V and J are TRBV5-4 and TRBJ2-3; TRBD2 aligns across 11 bases. Germline assignment: CDR1 SGHNT and CDR2 YYREEE (reference sequence). The V gene end was trimmed by 1 base and the J gene end by 6 bases; junction bases not matched to a gene: 10. The CDR3 is 17 residues long. CDR3 residues: CASSLSGASGRSDTQYF. The CDR3 DNA is TGTGCCAGCAGCTTGAGTGGGGCTAGCGGGAGGTCCGATACGCAGTATTTT.

The chain combines TRBV7-9 with TRBJ2-1; 8 bases map to TRBD2. CDR3 size: 16 residues. CDR1 and CDR2 from the germline V gene are SEHNR and FQNEAQ (reference sequence). V lost 6 bases to trimming and J lost 4 bases; unmatched junction nucleotides: 11. In DNA form, the CDR3 reads TGTGCCAGCAGACCCGCTCTGAGCGGGAGTTACAATGAGCAGTTCTTC. It codes for CASRPALSGSYNEQFF.

The rearrangement joins TRBV6-4 to TRBJ2-1, with TRBD2 identical over 11 bases. The V gene's germline CDR1 is MRHNA and CDR2 SNTAGT. With V trimmed by 3 bases and J by 5 bases, 3 bases remained unmatched. The CDR3 totals 15 residues. The CDR3 nucleotides read TGTGCCAGCAGTGAAATTAGCGGGAGGGACAATGAGCAGTTCTTC. Amino acid sequence: CASSEISGRDNEQFF.

The chain couples TRBV2 to TRBJ2-4; D gene unclear. CDR3 size: 12 residues. Trimming removed 8 bases from V and 5 bases from J, with 10 bases in between. Germline V CDR1 and CDR2: SNHLY, FYNNEI. CDR3 nucleotides: TGTGCCAGCGTGGAGAGTCAAAACATTCAGTACTTC. Translated: CASVESQNIQYF.

The chain uses TRBV25-1 and TRBJ2-5; no definite D call. The CDR3 spans 12 residues. Trimming pared 5 bases from V and 1 base from J, leaving 5 bases between. Germline CDR1 and CDR2: MGHDK and SYGVNS. CDR3 protein: CASSTFQETQYF. The CDR3 bases are TGTGCCAGCAGTACATTCCAAGAGACCCAGTACTTC.

The chain couples TRBV28 to TRBJ2-7, with TRBD2 matching 7 bases. The CDR3 length is 13 residues. V was clipped by 2 bases and J by 5 bases; unmatched bases: 3. Germline V gene lookup returns CDR1 MDHEN and CDR2 SYDVKM. The CDR3 reads CASSLAGVDEQYF. For the CDR3, the DNA is TGTGCCAGCAGTTTAGCGGGAGTGGACGAGCAGTACTTC. The whole variable domain, remainder taken from reference TRBV28 and TRBJ2-7, is DVKVTQSSRYLVKRTGEKVFLECVQDMDHENMFWYRQDPGLGLRLIYFSYDVKMKEKGDIPEGYSVSREKKERFSLILESASTNQTSMYLCASSLAGVDEQYFGPGTRLTVT.

V is TRBV7-9 and J is TRBJ2-5; TRBD1 matches at 9 bases. The CDR3 has 16 residues. With V trimmed by 5 bases and J by 4 bases, 11 bases remained unmatched. Germline lookup yields CDR1 SEHNR and CDR2 FQNEAQ (reference sequence). CDR3 nucleotide sequence: TGTGCCAGCAGCGCGTTCGCTACAGGGGGCATAGAGACCCAGTACTTC. This codes for CASSAFATGGIETQYF.

The rearrangement uses TRBV29-1 and TRBJ2-2; 12 nucleotides align to TRBD2. Germline V gene lookup returns CDR1 SQVTM and CDR2 ANQGSEA. The CDR3 is 16 amino acids. The V gene end was trimmed by 4 bases and the J gene end by 4 bases; junction bases not matched to a gene: 7. The CDR3: CSVGLAGGPSTGELFF. CDR3 in DNA: TGCAGCGTTGGCCTAGCGGGAGGGCCGAGCACCGGGGAGCTGTTTTTT.

The V call is TRBV4-3, the J call TRBJ2-4, with a possible D match to TRBD2 (6 bases). Germline V CDR1 and CDR2: LGHNA, YSLEER. CDR3 length equals 14 residues. Trimming pared 0 bases from V and 8 bases from J, leaving 11 bases between. As DNA, the CDR3 is TGCGCCAGCAGCCAAGATATAGCTAGCGACATTCAGTACTTC. This codes for CASSQDIASDIQYF.

The V call is TRBV18, the J call TRBJ1-4, with 7 bases matching TRBD1. Germline CDR1 and CDR2: KGHSH and LQKENI. With V trimmed by 4 bases and J by 3 bases, 8 bases remained unmatched. The CDR3 has 16 residues. CDR3 amino acids: CASSHLPGQPNEKLFF. The CDR3 DNA sequence: TGTGCCAGCTCACATCTACCGGGACAGCCTAATGAAAAACTGTTTTTT.

The chain recombines TRBV5-3 with TRBJ2-7; 11 bases map to TRBD2. TRBV5-3 is known as an ORF, though its function is uncertain. The CDR3 spans 17 residues. The ends lost 4 bases at V and 3 bases at J; junction bases unmatched: 12. The CDR3 is CARSPPVRLAGCYEQYF. The CDR3 DNA sequence: TGTGCCAGAAGCCCCCCCGTGCGACTAGCGGGATGCTACGAGCAGTACTTC.

This clone was seen a few times. The V call is TRBV13, the J call TRBJ2-1; 10 nucleotides agree with TRBD2. The CDR3 runs to 16 residues. Trimming at V came to 5 bases and at J to 5 bases, leaving 9 bases not matched to a gene. CDR1 and CDR2 from the germline V gene are PRHDT and FYEKMQ (reference sequence). CDR3 nucleotide sequence: TGTGCCAGCAGCCACCTAGCGGGAGTGGATGACAATGAGCAGTTCTTC. Its protein product is CASSHLAGVDDNEQFF.

This chain connects TRBV7-9 to TRBJ2-7; no reliable D call. V was trimmed by 5 bases and J by 3 bases, leaving 20 bases between them. There are 16 residues in the CDR3. Germline V gene lookup returns CDR1 SEHNR and CDR2 FQNEAQ (reference sequence). The CDR3 bases are TGTGCCAGCAGCACCGCAGAGCTACTTGAGGTCTACGAGCAGTACTTC. Amino acids: CASSTAELLEVYEQYF.